The rows below give T cell receptor beta chains drawn from one sample of a study of blood T cell repertoires in COVID-19. Here immunoSEQ multiplex PCR was the method, and the copy in TCRdb shows in-frame clones only, minus some. The sample includes about 400,000 clones, approximately 85% of them seen just once. The sequencing sample was made of PBMCs or T cells enriched from blood (not recorded which). The receptors here all came from a woman aged 40 to 55 with acute COVID-19. Each CDR3 is given with its conserved first and last residue. Each record gives: clone size, V gene, J gene, D gene, CDR3 protein, CDR3 DNA. The D gene is left open where the match is weak. Only part of the rows carry a size: once, few, many, or a class if the clone is expanded.

-	TRBV5-4	TRBJ1-3	TRBD1	CASSTDRIPGNTIYF	TGTGCCAGCAGCACGGACAGGATCCCTGGAAACACCATATATTTT
-	TRBV24-1	TRBJ1-2	-	CATSDGSYYGYTF	TGTGCCACCAGTGACGGGTCCTACTATGGCTACACCTTC
-	TRBV2	TRBJ1-1	-	CASSERRPGLTEAFF	TGTGCCAGCAGTGAACGCCGCCCAGGGCTCACTGAAGCTTTCTTT
-	TRBV5-1	TRBJ2-2	TRBD2	CASSQGLNTGELFF	TGCGCCAGCAGCCAGGGACTAAACACCGGGGAGCTGTTTTTT
-	TRBV19	TRBJ2-7	-	CASSISSAHEQYF	TGTGCCAGTAGTATATCTAGCGCCCACGAGCAGTACTTC
few	TRBV4-1	TRBJ1-2	TRBD1	CASSQAPAGGEGYTF	TGCGCCAGCAGCCAAGCCCCGGCAGGGGGCGAAGGCTACACCTTC
once	TRBV30	TRBJ2-5	TRBD1	CAWNWMGQGLETQYF	TGTGCCTGGAATTGGATGGGACAGGGGCTTGAGACCCAGTACTTC
-	TRBV2	TRBJ1-1	-	CASSERLELAFF	TGTGCCAGCAGTGAGAGGCTAGAGCTAGCTTTCTTT
-	TRBV6-5	TRBJ1-2	-	CASTPTPPDSGYTF	TGTGCCAGCACTCCAACCCCACCGGACTCTGGCTACACCTTC
-	TRBV7-7	TRBJ2-1	TRBD2	CASSSSGGDYNEQFF	TGTGCCAGCAGCAGTAGCGGGGGGGATTACAATGAGCAGTTCTTC
-	TRBV3-1/TRBV3-2	TRBJ1-5	-	CASSQGSRALDQEAQHF	TGTGCCAGCAGCCAAGGGTCCCGGGCCCTAGATCAGGAGGCCCAGCATTTT
-	TRBV19	TRBJ1-2	TRBD1	CASSIGQGPYGYTF	TGTGCCAGTAGTATTGGACAGGGTCCCTATGGCTACACCTTC
-	TRBV6-5	TRBJ1-1	-	CASSRTFRDTEAFF	TGTGCCAGCAGCCGAACCTTCCGGGACACTGAAGCTTTCTTT
-	TRBV9	TRBJ2-7	-	CASSPGPSSGEQYF	TGTGCCAGCAGCCCCGGGCCTAGCTCGGGCGAGCAGTACTTC
-	TRBV6-5	TRBJ2-1	-	CASRAWTTRYNEQFF	TGTGCCAGCAGGGCGTGGACTACCCGATACAATGAGCAGTTCTTC
-	TRBV6-1	TRBJ1-5	TRBD1	CASSGARQGPNQPQHF	TGTGCCAGCAGTGGGGCCAGACAGGGGCCGAATCAGCCCCAGCATTTT
-	TRBV5-1	TRBJ1-4	-	CASSLGGVNEKLFF	TGCGCCAGCAGCTTGGGAGGAGTTAATGAAAAACTGTTTTTT
-	TRBV2	TRBJ1-5	TRBD1	CASREGTGGNQPQHF	TGTGCCAGCAGAGAAGGGACAGGGGGAAATCAGCCCCAGCATTTT
-	TRBV5-1	TRBJ1-4	TRBD1	CASSNTRGQDEKLFF	TGCGCCAGCAGCAACACCAGGGGGCAAGATGAAAAACTGTTTTTT
few	TRBV3-1/TRBV3-2	TRBJ1-2	-	CASSQDGANYGYTF	TGTGCCAGCAGCCAAGACGGGGCTAACTATGGCTACACCTTC
-	TRBV5-4	TRBJ2-3	-	CASSSSRTDTQYF	TGTGCCAGCAGCTCCTCCCGCACAGATACGCAGTATTTT
-	TRBV7-9	TRBJ2-1	-	CASSLGYGEQFF	TGTGCCAGCAGCTTAGGTTATGGCGAGCAGTTCTTC
-	TRBV10-2	TRBJ2-1	-	CASSERGAGAYNEQFF	TGCGCCAGCAGTGAGAGGGGGGCGGGGGCCTACAATGAGCAGTTCTTC
-	TRBV27	TRBJ1-6	-	CASSLTEPTYNSSLHF	TGTGCCAGCAGTTTGACAGAACCCACCTATAATTCATCCCTCCACTTT
-	TRBV2	TRBJ1-1	-	CATTVEAFF	TGTGCCACTACGGTTGAAGCTTTCTTT
-	TRBV5-1	TRBJ2-3	-	CASSLTSRGGTDTQYF	TGCGCCAGCAGCTTAACTAGCAGGGGGGGCACAGATACGCAGTATTTT
once	TRBV27	TRBJ1-6	-	CASSLSFNYNSPLHF	TGTGCCAGCAGTTTATCGTTCAATTATAATTCACCCCTCCACTTT